These 32 T cell receptor beta chains were sequenced from one sample in a study of OX40 agonist ivuxolimab in advanced cancers. Sequencing used immunoSEQ multiplex PCR; TCRdb keeps in-frame clones, though not all of them. The sample yields some 89,000 clones, about 80% seen once. Specimen: CD4+ or CD8+ T cells sorted from blood, collected in a trial of the OX40 agonist ivuxolimab. The receptors stem from an adult with an advanced solid tumor such as melanoma, head and neck, liver or kidney cancer.

The gene calls are TRBV28 and TRBJ2-5; a possible D gene is TRBD1 (6 bases). The CDR3 is 14 residues long. V lost 6 bases to trimming and J lost 2 bases, with 13 bases between them. Germline V lookup: CDR1 MDHEN, CDR2 SYDVKM. The CDR3 here is CASSKGGAQETQYF. The CDR3 DNA is TGTGCCAGCAGCAAAGGGGGTGCACAAGAGACCCAGTACTTC.

This chain connects TRBV5-1 to TRBJ2-1; D may be TRBD1 or TRBD2 (5 bases each). This CDR3 has 17 residues. Germline CDR1 reads SGHRS; CDR2 reads YFSETQ. V lost 0 bases to trimming and J lost 4 bases, with 17 bases between them. The chain's CDR3 is CASSLGHRPSFYNEQFF. The CDR3 bases are TGCGCCAGCAGCTTGGGCCACAGGCCTAGCTTTTACAATGAGCAGTTCTTC.

V and J are TRBV28 and TRBJ2-3; TRBD1 might be the D (6 bases). This CDR3 has 17 amino acids. V was pared by 3 bases and J by 5 bases, with 21 bases between. Germline loops: CDR1 MDHEN, CDR2 SYDVKM. CDR3 sequence reads: CASSLFAGRGEVDTQYF. In DNA, the CDR3 is TGTGCCAGCAGTTTGTTCGCGGGCAGGGGAGAAGTAGATACGCAGTATTTT.

V and J are TRBV15 and TRBJ1-1; D is perhaps TRBD1 (5 bases). Germline lookup yields CDR1 LNHNV and CDR2 YYDKDF (reference sequence). The CDR3 runs 17 residues. V was trimmed by 5 bases and J by 4 bases, leaving 23 bases between them. CDR3 sequence reads: CATSPRRPRAGGTEAFF. The DNA of the CDR3 is TGTGCCACCAGCCCCCGAAGGCCCAGGGCGGGCGGCACTGAAGCTTTCTTT.

The chain is built from TRBV4-3 and TRBJ1-3, with 7 nucleotides matching TRBD1. This CDR3 has 18 amino acids. After removal of 0 bases from V and 1 base from J, the junction contained 9 bases not matched to a gene. Germline V gene lookup returns CDR1 LGHNA and CDR2 YSLEER. The CDR3 reads CASSQEVPRTGSGNTIYF. CDR3 bases: TGCGCCAGCAGCCAAGAAGTTCCCCGGACAGGTTCTGGAAACACCATATATTTT.

The V call is TRBV6-1, the J call TRBJ1-4; possible D gene TRBD1, 5 bases. Germline-derived CDR1 and CDR2 are MNHNS and SASEGT. The CDR3 length is 14 residues. Trimming took 6 bases from V and 8 from J, leaving 16 bases between them. The DNA of the CDR3 is TGTGCCAGCAGAGCACCAGGGAGCCTCGAAAAACTGTTTTTT. Protein sequence: CASRAPGSLEKLFF.

V and J are TRBV6-1 and TRBJ1-2; 9 bases are shared with TRBD1. The CDR3 is made up of 17 amino acids. The junction had 9 bases not matched to a gene; V was cut back by 4 bases and J by 0 bases. Per the germline V gene, CDR1 is MNHNS and CDR2 is SASEGT. CDR3 in DNA: TGTGCCAGCAGTGGTCGACAGGGGGTGCATTCTAACTATGGCTACACCTTC. Its protein product is CASSGRQGVHSNYGYTF.

The table lists this clone with a few counts. The chain links TRBV29-1 to TRBJ2-3; D uncertain. In germline, CDR1 is SQVTM, CDR2 ANQGSEA. This CDR3 has 10 residues. Between the trimmed V and J ends, which lost 7 bases and 2 bases, there was a span of 4 bases. CDR3: CSGYTDTQYF. CDR3 nucleotides: TGCAGCGGTTACACAGATACGCAGTATTTT.

In this sample, this clone turned up once. V and J are TRBV6-5 and TRBJ2-4, with 8 bases aligning to TRBD1. V lost 5 bases and J lost 6; bases outside the gene matches: 6. The CDR3 length is 14 residues. Germline V gene sequence: CDR1 MNHEY, CDR2 SVGAGI. CDR3 amino acids: CASSALTGGNIQYF. The CDR3 nucleotides are TGTGCCAGCAGTGCCCTAACAGGGGGAAACATTCAGTACTTC.

The chain has TRBV20-1 and TRBJ2-7; unclear D gene. V lost 3 bases and J 7 bases, leaving 10 bases between the germline ends. The CDR3 has 11 amino acids. Germline values: CDR1 DFQATT, CDR2 SNEGSKA (reference sequence). The CDR3 spells CSASNPEEQYF. The DNA for the CDR3 is TGCAGTGCTAGTAACCCCGAGGAGCAGTACTTC.

This clone has just a few counts. V and J are TRBV27 and TRBJ1-4; 9 bases map to TRBD1. The V segment lost 6 bases and the J segment 10 bases; nucleotides outside the gene matches: 9. There are 14 residues in the CDR3. Germline assignment: CDR1 MNHEY and CDR2 SMNVEV (reference sequence). CDR3 sequence reads: CASRAGTGYRKLFF. The CDR3 DNA is TGTGCCAGCAGAGCCGGGACAGGGTATAGAAAACTGTTTTTT.

The chain combines TRBV7-2 with TRBJ2-7; 10 bases are shared with TRBD1. With V trimmed by 6 bases and J by 4 bases, 6 bases remained unmatched. This CDR3 spans 14 amino acids. Germline loops: CDR1 SGHTA, CDR2 FQGNSA. CDR3 sequence (DNA): TGTGCCAGCAGTAGACAGGGGGCTGCGTACGAGCAGTACTTC. It specifies CASSRQGAAYEQYF.

V and J are TRBV10-3 and TRBJ2-7; possibly TRBD2 for D (7 bases). Trimming shortened V by 7 bases and J by 2 bases, and 12 bases separated the two germline ends. The CDR3 has 13 amino acids. CDR1 is ENHRY and CDR2 is SYGVKD in the germline V gene. CDR3 in amino acids: CAINGGGPYEQYF. In nucleotides, the CDR3 is TGTGCCATCAATGGGGGGGGCCCCTACGAGCAGTACTTC.

As to this clone: The identical CDR3 is also encoded by other nucleotide sequences in the sample. This sequence joins TRBV27 and TRBJ1-1, with D maybe TRBD1 (6 bases). The CDR3 runs 13 residues. Germline V gene data show CDR1 as MNHEY and CDR2 as SMNVEV (reference sequence). V lost 5 bases and J lost 5, with 12 bases in between. The CDR3 bases are TGTGCCAGCAGTCTACAGGGAGGTACTGAAGCTTTCTTT. Encoded protein: CASSLQGGTEAFF.

The chain combines TRBV27 with TRBJ1-6; D remains unclear. The length of the CDR3 is 13 residues. Trimming took off 6 bases at V and 7 bases at J, with 10 bases between the two ends. Per the germline V gene, CDR1 is MNHEY and CDR2 is SMNVEV (reference sequence). The CDR3 DNA sequence: TGTGCCAGCAGCCAAAGGACCAATTCACCCCTCCACTTT. This encodes CASSQRTNSPLHF.

V is TRBV5-1 and J is TRBJ1-6; possible D gene TRBD1, 6 bases. V was trimmed by 4 bases and J by 5 bases, leaving 13 bases between them. Germline CDR1 and CDR2: SGHRS and YFSETQ. CDR3 length: 15 residues. The CDR3 is CASSLRQVDNSPLHF. The DNA of the CDR3 is TGCGCCAGCAGCCTGCGACAGGTCGATAATTCACCCCTCCACTTT.

This clone has a count of ten or more. The chain recombines TRBV6-5 with TRBJ2-7, with 9 positions matching TRBD1. The J segment lost 4 bases and the V segment lost 8 bases, leaving 6 bases of the junction unmatched. The germline V gene encodes CDR1 MNHEY and CDR2 SVGAGI. The CDR3 is 13 residues long. The CDR3 loop reads CASSQGAVYEQYF. CDR3 nucleotide sequence: TGTGCCAGCTCACAGGGGGCGGTTTACGAGCAGTACTTC.

This chain links TRBV6-1 with TRBJ1-3; no clear D gene. Germline V gives CDR1 MNHNS, CDR2 SASEGT. V gave up 1 base and J gave up 2 bases, with 6 bases separating them. This CDR3 comprises 14 residues. The DNA of the CDR3 is TGTGCCAGCAGTGAAGTTGTAACTGGAAACACCATATATTTT. Translated, it gives CASSEVVTGNTIYF.

V gene TRBV6-1 combines with J gene TRBJ1-5; D perhaps matches TRBD1 (6 bases). The CDR3 length is 16 residues. CDR1 and CDR2 (germline): MNHNS, SASEGT. V lost 4 bases and J lost 1, with 14 bases in between. CDR3 coding DNA: TGTGCCAGCAGTGCCAATCAGGGGTCGAGCAATCAGCCCCAGCATTTT. Translation gives CASSANQGSSNQPQHF.

This clone was observed once. This sequence joins TRBV6-4 and TRBJ1-5; 7 bases agree with TRBD1. Germline-derived CDR1 and CDR2 are MRHNA and SNTAGT. Losses at the gene ends were 6 bases for V and 5 bases for J; bases not matched to a gene: 10. There are 15 residues in the CDR3. The CDR3 region is CASRPQGWSDQPQHF. Here the CDR3 DNA reads TGTGCCAGCAGACCACAGGGGTGGAGTGATCAGCCCCAGCATTTT.

The genes are TRBV5-1 and TRBJ2-3; 13 positions match TRBD2. CDR1 and CDR2 from the germline V gene are SGHRS and YFSETQ. CDR3 length equals 15 residues. Trimming at V came to 5 bases and at J to 7 bases, leaving 7 bases not matched to a gene. The CDR3 spells CASSPTSGGGHTQYF. DNA of the CDR3: TGCGCCAGCAGTCCCACTAGCGGGGGGGGGCATACGCAGTATTTT. Drawing the rest from reference TRBV5-1 and TRBJ2-3, the complete variable domain is KAGVTQTPRYLIKTRGQQVTLSCSPISGHRSVSWYQQTPGQGLQFLFEYFSETQRNKGNFPGRFSGRQFSNSRSEMNVSTLELGDSALYLCASSPTSGGGHTQYFGPGTRLTVL.

The gene calls are TRBV28 and TRBJ2-5; weak D call: TRBD2 (7 bases). This CDR3 contains 15 residues. The V gene lost 2 bases and the J gene lost 3 bases, with 13 bases spanning the gap. Germline-derived CDR1 and CDR2 are MDHEN and SYDVKM. This CDR3 reads CASSLAGAKKETQYF. CDR3 in DNA: TGTGCCAGCAGTTTAGCGGGGGCCAAGAAAGAGACCCAGTACTTC.

The chain is built from TRBV5-1 and TRBJ1-6, with D possibly matching TRBD1 (6 bases). V shed 4 bases and J shed 9 bases, with 14 bases lying between them. Germline CDR1 and CDR2: SGHRS and YFSETQ. This CDR3 comprises 14 residues. CDR3 DNA sequence: TGCGCCAGCAGCGGCGACAGGATCGGTTCACCCCTCCACTTT. Translated: CASSGDRIGSPLHF.

V usage is TRBV19 and J usage is TRBJ2-2; 10 positions match TRBD1. Germline values: CDR1 LNHDA, CDR2 SQIVND (reference sequence). Trimming at V came to 6 bases and at J to 4 bases, leaving 8 bases not matched to a gene. The CDR3 totals 16 residues. The CDR3 sequence is CASSRQGALFTGELFF. CDR3 in DNA: TGTGCCAGTAGCCGACAGGGGGCTTTGTTCACCGGGGAGCTGTTTTTT.

The chain couples TRBV5-6 to TRBJ1-1, with 7 bases matching TRBD1. The J segment lost 11 bases and the V segment lost 4 bases, leaving 5 bases of the junction unmatched. The germline CDR1 and CDR2 sequences are SGHDT and YYEEEE. There are 11 residues in the CDR3. Here the CDR3 reads CASSADRVAFF. The DNA of the CDR3 is TGTGCCAGCAGCGCAGACAGGGTGGCTTTCTTT.

This chain uses TRBV28 with TRBJ1-2; 10 positions match TRBD1. The germline gives CDR1 MDHEN, CDR2 SYDVKM. The V segment lost 8 bases and the J segment 3 bases; nucleotides outside the gene matches: 6. The CDR3 spans 14 residues. CDR3 bases: TGTGCCAGCCGGACAGGGGGAGACTACTATGGCTACACCTTC. Protein: CASRTGGDYYGYTF.

The chain employs TRBV11-3 and TRBJ1-1, with a possible D match to TRBD1 (5 bases). Trimming removed 3 bases from V and 3 bases from J, with 11 bases in between. There are 14 residues in the CDR3. CDR1 is SGHNT, CDR2 YENEEA, per germline. The CDR3 DNA is TGTGCCAGCAGCTTGGGGACCGGGGACACTGAAGCTTTCTTT. This encodes CASSLGTGDTEAFF. The full variable domain, in which reference TRBV11-3 and TRBJ1-1 provide the parts outside the CDR3, is EAGVVQSPRYKIIEKKQPVAFWCNPISGHNTLYWYLQNLGQGPELLIRYENEEAVDDSQLPKDRFSAERLKGVDSTLKIQPAELGDSAVYLCASSLGTGDTEAFFGQGTRLTVV.

The genes are TRBV19 and TRBJ2-3; the D is unclear. CDR1 is LNHDA, CDR2 SQIVND, per germline (reference sequence). V was shortened by 3 bases and J by 5 bases, with 9 bases between the two germline ends. The CDR3 consists of 13 residues. The CDR3 is CASSIHRGDTQYF. The DNA of the CDR3 is TGTGCCAGTAGTATTCACCGCGGAGATACGCAGTATTTT.

This clone was detected only once. The chain joins TRBV7-2 to TRBJ2-3, with TRBD2 matching over 7 bases. Looked up from germline, CDR1 is SGHTA and CDR2 is FQGNSA. V lost 4 bases to trimming and J lost 7 bases; unmatched junction nucleotides: 2. The CDR3 sequence is 12 residues long. CDR3 protein: CASSSGLNTQYF. In DNA, the CDR3 is TGTGCCAGCAGCTCGGGACTAAATACGCAGTATTTT.

The chain combines TRBV5-1 with TRBJ2-1; D ambiguous. Trimming cost V 0 bases and J 4 bases, with 14 bases left between them. The CDR3 extends over 16 amino acids. The V gene's germline CDR1 is SGHRS and CDR2 YFSETQ. The CDR3 sequence: CASSLAAAKTYNEQFF. In DNA, the CDR3 is TGCGCCAGCAGCTTGGCGGCGGCTAAGACGTACAATGAGCAGTTCTTC.

V usage is TRBV28 and J usage is TRBJ2-7; TRBD1 might be the D (5 bases). Germline values: CDR1 MDHEN, CDR2 SYDVKM. V lost 5 bases, J lost 7 bases, and 15 bases lay in between. This CDR3 contains 13 residues. The DNA for the CDR3 is TGTGCCAGCAGTACCCCTGTGACAGCGGAGCAGTACTTC. Protein: CASSTPVTAEQYF.

V usage is TRBV7-2 and J usage is TRBJ2-2; TRBD1 is a possible D gene (5 bases). Trimming took off 3 bases at V and 3 bases at J, with 8 bases between the two ends. Germline loops: CDR1 SGHTA, CDR2 FQGNSA. The CDR3 length is 14 residues. This CDR3 is CASSLDKYTGELFF. As DNA, the CDR3 is TGTGCCAGCAGCTTGGACAAGTACACCGGGGAGCTGTTTTTT.